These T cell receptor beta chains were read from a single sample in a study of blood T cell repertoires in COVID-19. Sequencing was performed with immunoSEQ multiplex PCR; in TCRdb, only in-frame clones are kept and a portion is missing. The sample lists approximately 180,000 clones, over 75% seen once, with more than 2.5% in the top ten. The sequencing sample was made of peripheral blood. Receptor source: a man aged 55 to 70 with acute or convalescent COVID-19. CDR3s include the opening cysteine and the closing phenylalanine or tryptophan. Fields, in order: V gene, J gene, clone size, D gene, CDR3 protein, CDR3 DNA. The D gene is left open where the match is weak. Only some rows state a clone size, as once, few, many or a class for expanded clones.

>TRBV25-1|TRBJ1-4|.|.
CASSGEKTGTSEKLFF
TGTGCCAGCAGTGGAGAGAAGACAGGCACGTCTGAAAAACTGTTTTTT
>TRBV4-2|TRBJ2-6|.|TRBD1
CASSQQPQGAPGANVLTF
TGTGCCAGCAGCCAACAGCCACAGGGGGCGCCTGGGGCCAACGTCCTGACTTTC
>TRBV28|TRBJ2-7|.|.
CASSSVSGGNEQYF
TGTGCCAGCAGTTCCGTTAGCGGCGGGAACGAGCAGTACTTC
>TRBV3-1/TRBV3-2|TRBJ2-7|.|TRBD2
CASSQGATSGSAGQYF
TGTGCCAGCAGCCAAGGAGCAACTAGCGGGAGTGCGGGGCAGTACTTC
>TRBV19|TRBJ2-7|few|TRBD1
CASSIGQGSYEQYF
TGTGCCAGTAGTATAGGACAGGGCTCCTACGAGCAGTACTTC
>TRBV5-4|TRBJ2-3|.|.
CASSPQRALSADTQYF
TGTGCCAGCAGCCCGCAGAGGGCCCTATCGGCGGATACGCAGTATTTT
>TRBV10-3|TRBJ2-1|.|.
CAIRISGGEQFF
TGTGCCATCAGGATCTCCGGCGGGGAGCAGTTCTTC
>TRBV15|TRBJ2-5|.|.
CATSRTLRSQETQYF
TGTGCCACCAGCAGGACCCTGAGGTCCCAGGAGACCCAGTACTTC
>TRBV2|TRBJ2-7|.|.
CASSEEPSYSAISYEQYF
TGTGCCAGCAGTGAAGAGCCATCATATAGCGCCATTTCCTACGAGCAGTACTTC
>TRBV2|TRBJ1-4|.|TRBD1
CASRAGTGSEKLFF
TGTGCCAGCAGGGCCGGGACAGGGAGTGAAAAACTGTTTTTT
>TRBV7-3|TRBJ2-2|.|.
CASSPGSAGRGTGELFF
TGTGCCAGCAGCCCAGGTTCGGCCGGGAGAGGGACCGGGGAGCTGTTTTTT
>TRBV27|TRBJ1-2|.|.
CASSLSGGYGYTF
TGTGCCAGCAGTTTATCCGGGGGCTATGGCTACACCTTC